The clone carrying this T cell receptor (beta chain) was seen at least ten times. Time point: newly diagnosed GD, antithyroid drugs for less than 3 months. PBMC RNA was the source of the TCR library. Graves' disease diagnosis was established per American Thyroid Association guidelines. Relying on iRepertoire HTBI primers and Arm-PCR of CDR3 regions, the team built TCR beta libraries. TCRdb fed the multiplex PCR reads into MiXCR, producing one record per CDR3 protein. Among around 500,000 distinct CDR3 sequences listed, less than 15% were seen once. This record belongs to a study of regulatory T cells in long-lasting Graves disease. Trimming removed 5 bases from V and 3 bases from J; junction bases left unmatched: 5. This CDR3 has 17 residues. CDR1 SGHAT and CDR2 FQNNGV come from the germline V gene. The same data also went into a second study, on T cells in Graves' hyperthyroidism and ophthalmopathy.

The receptor was isolated from a man aged 30-40 years with Graves disease. The sequencing here drew on peripheral blood mononuclear cells (PBMCs), taken at new diagnosis, from a patient treated with antithyroid drugs. V usage is TRBV11-2 and J usage is TRBJ2-1, with 15 bases lining up with TRBD2. The CDR3 coding sequence is TGTGCCAGCAGCCGGACTAGCGGGAGGGCCGGCTACAATGAGCAGTTCTTC. It translates to CASSRTSGRAGYNEQFF.